This T cell receptor (beta chain) was observed in a study of metastatic and nonmetastatic thyroid tumors. Through MiXCR, TCRdb re-clonotyped the PCR reads. Of about 16,000 clones listed, 25% to 35% are singletons. None of the patients had undergone any treatment ahead of thyroid surgery. V lost 3 bases to trimming and J lost 3 bases, with 19 bases between them. CDR1 and CDR2 from the germline V gene are GTSNPN and SVGIG (reference sequence). The CDR3 sequence is 16 residues long. Sequenced input: tumor tissue. This clonotype was sampled from a male donor with papillary thyroid cancer or a benign thyroid nodule (not recorded which). Some clones in this sample may be carry-over from other donors' samples. This chain uses TRBV30 with TRBJ2-3, with D perhaps TRBD2 (7 bases). CDR3 protein: CAWRRGGAVVTDTQYF. CDR3 coding DNA: TGTGCCTGGAGGAGGGGGGGAGCCGTGGTAACAGATACGCAGTATTTT.